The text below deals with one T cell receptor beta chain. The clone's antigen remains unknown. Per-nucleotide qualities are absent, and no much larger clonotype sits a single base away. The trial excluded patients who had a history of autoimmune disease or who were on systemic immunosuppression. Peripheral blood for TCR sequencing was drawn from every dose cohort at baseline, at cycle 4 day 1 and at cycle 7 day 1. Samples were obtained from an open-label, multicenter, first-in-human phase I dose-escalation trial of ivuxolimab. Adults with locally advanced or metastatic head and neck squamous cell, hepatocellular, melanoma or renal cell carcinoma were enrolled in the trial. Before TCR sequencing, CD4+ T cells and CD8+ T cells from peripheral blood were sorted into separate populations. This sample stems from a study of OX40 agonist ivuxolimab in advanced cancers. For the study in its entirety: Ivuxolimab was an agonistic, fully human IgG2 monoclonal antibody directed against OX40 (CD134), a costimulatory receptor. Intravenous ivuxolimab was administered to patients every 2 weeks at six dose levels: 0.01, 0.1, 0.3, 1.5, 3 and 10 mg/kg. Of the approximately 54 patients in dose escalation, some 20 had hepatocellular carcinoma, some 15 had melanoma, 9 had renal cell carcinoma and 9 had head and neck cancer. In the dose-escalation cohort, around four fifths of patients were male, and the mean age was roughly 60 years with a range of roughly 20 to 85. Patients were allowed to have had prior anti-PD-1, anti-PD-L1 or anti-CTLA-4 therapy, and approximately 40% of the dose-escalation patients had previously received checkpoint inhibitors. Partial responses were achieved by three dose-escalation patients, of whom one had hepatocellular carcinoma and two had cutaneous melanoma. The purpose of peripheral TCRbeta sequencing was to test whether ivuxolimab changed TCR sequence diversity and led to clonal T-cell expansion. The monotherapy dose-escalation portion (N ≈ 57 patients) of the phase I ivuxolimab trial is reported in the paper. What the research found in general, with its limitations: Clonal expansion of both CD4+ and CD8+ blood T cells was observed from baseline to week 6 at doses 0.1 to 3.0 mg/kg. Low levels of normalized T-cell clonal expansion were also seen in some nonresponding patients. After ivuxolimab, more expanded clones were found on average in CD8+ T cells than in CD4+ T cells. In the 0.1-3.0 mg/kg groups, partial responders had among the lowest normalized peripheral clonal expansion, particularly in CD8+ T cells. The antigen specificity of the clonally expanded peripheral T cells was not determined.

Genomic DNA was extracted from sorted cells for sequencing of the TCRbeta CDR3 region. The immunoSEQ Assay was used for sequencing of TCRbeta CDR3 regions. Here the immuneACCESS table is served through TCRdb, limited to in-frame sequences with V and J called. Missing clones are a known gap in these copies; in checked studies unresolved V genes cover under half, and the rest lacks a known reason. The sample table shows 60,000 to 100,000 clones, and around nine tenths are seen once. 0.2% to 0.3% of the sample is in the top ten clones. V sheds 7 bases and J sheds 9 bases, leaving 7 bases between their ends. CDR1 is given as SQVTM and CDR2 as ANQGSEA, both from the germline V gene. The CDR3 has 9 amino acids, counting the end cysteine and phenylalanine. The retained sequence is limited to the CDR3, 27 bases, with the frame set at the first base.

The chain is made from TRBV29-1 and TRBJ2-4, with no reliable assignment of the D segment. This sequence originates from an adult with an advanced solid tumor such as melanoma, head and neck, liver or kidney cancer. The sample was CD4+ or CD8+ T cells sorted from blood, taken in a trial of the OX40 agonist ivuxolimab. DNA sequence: TGCAGCGGCCGTTTCATTCAGTACTTC. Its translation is CSGRFIQYF.